The clone carrying this TCR beta chain was seen only a few times. Its antigen is still unknown. This specimen belongs to a study of CD8 T cells in ankylosing spondylitis. Notes on the study in general: Disease-linked clones, CD8+, were relatively rare in peripheral blood. It appeared that ankylosing spondylitis blood was characterized by a TCR beta motif of several highly homologous variants. It was reported that disease-linked clones were significantly enriched in matched ankylosing spondylitis synovial fluid.

TCRdb used MiXCR to reprocess the 5' RACE reads, holding one entry per CDR3 protein. In the table there are more than 150,000 distinct CDR3 sequences, 10% to 15% of which are singletons. V shed 3 bases and J shed 6 bases, with 8 bases lying between them. This CDR3 comprises 12 residues. Germline V CDR1 and CDR2: SEHNR, FQNEAQ (reference sequence). The chain carries TRBV7-9 and TRBJ1-1; D remains ambiguous. The receptor's source is a female donor with ankylosing spondylitis or in good health (not recorded which). Material for sequencing was blood, either unsorted or a sorted T cell fraction (not recorded which). The CDR3 nucleotides read TGTGCCAGCAGCTTTGGCAGCTCTGAAGCTTTCTTT. Translated: CASSFGSSEAFF.